These 7 T cell receptor beta chains were all obtained from the same sample, sequenced in a study of metastatic and nonmetastatic thyroid tumors. Among the patients, none had received any treatment before thyroid surgery. Using MiXCR, TCRdb re-called clones from the PCR reads. The sample carries around 16,000 clones, roughly 33% recorded once. The source material was tumor tissue. The receptors here all came from a male donor with papillary thyroid cancer or a benign thyroid nodule (not recorded which). Some clones in this sample may be carry-over from other donors' samples.

This clone was detected ten times or more. The J gene is TRBJ1-1, the V gene TRBV18, with no clear D. Germline loops: CDR1 KGHSH, CDR2 LQKENI. Trimming removed 3 bases from V and 5 bases from J, with 13 bases in between. The CDR3 has 14 amino acids. The CDR3 DNA follows: TGTGCCAGCTCACCCTACGACGAGGTAACTGAAGCTTTCTTT. Amino acid sequence: CASSPYDEVTEAFF.

This rearrangement joins TRBV20-1 to TRBJ2-7; no definite D call. The germline V and J ends were trimmed by 0 bases and 5 bases, with 5 bases remaining between them. The germline CDR1 and CDR2 sequences are DFQATT and SNEGSKA (reference sequence). This CDR3 comprises 11 residues. The CDR3 sequence is CSARDFDEQYF. CDR3 nucleotides: TGCAGTGCTAGAGATTTTGACGAGCAGTACTTC.

The chain employs TRBV4-1 and TRBJ2-7; the D gene is possibly TRBD2 (7 bases). Between the trimmed V and J ends, which lost 4 bases and 2 bases, there was a span of 24 bases. This CDR3 comprises 18 residues. The V gene's germline CDR1 is MGHRA and CDR2 YSYEKL. CDR3 DNA: TGCGCCAGCAGCCTCTACTATCCCGCGGGGGCCCCCACCTACGAGCAGTACTTC. Translation gives CASSLYYPAGAPTYEQYF.

The table lists this clone with many counts. This specimen includes other DNA sequences encoding the same CDR3. The rearrangement links TRBV2 to TRBJ2-3; D is undetermined. Germline V CDR1 and CDR2: SNHLY, FYNNEI. The V end was cut by 2 bases, the J end by 0 bases, with 6 bases between. The CDR3 runs to 14 residues. The CDR3 DNA follows: TGTGCCAGCAGTGAACCGGTTAGCACAGATACGCAGTATTTT. Translation: CASSEPVSTDTQYF.

This clone came up many times. This chain connects TRBV5-4 to TRBJ2-3; D may be TRBD1 (5 bases). Germline loops: CDR1 SGHNT, CDR2 YYREEE (reference sequence). V gave up 0 bases and J gave up 1 base, with 12 bases separating them. The CDR3 runs 16 residues. CDR3 in amino acids: CASSLDAGIGTDTQYF. The CDR3 coding sequence is TGTGCCAGCAGCTTGGACGCAGGGATCGGCACAGATACGCAGTATTTT.

This clone showed up just a few times. This chain links TRBV19 with TRBJ1-3; D remains ambiguous. The CDR3 is 15 amino acids. V shed 5 bases and J shed 1 base, with 12 bases lying between them. Germline CDR1 and CDR2: LNHDA and SQIVND (reference sequence). The CDR3 sequence is CASSALHRSGNTIYF. The CDR3 DNA follows: TGTGCCAGTAGTGCCCTCCATCGATCTGGAAACACCATATATTTT.

Many counts were recorded for this clone. This clone may be a read error of a much larger clone one base away. The chain links TRBV11-2 to TRBJ1-1; perhaps TRBD1 as D (5 bases). The CDR3 length is 15 residues. The germline CDR1 and CDR2 sequences are SGHAT and FQNNGV. V gave up 1 base and J gave up 4 bases, with 13 bases separating them. CDR3 nucleotide sequence: TGTGCCAGCAGCTTAGTCACAGGAGAGAGCACTGAAGCTTTCTTT. Translating it yields CASSLVTGESTEAFF.